This TCR beta chain is from a study of monozygotic twins with inflammatory bowel disease. Per germline, CDR1 DFQATT and CDR2 SNEGSKA (reference sequence). The CDR3 extends over 14 amino acids. As to this clonotype: Antigen unknown.

Study-level results: Whereas healthy co-twins had higher TCRbeta diversity (inverse Simpson), IBD patients had lower diversity. Distinguishing T cell subtypes was not possible.

Molecular identifiers with 6-nucleotide sample barcodes were added during cDNA synthesis via template switching. Two nested PCRs, roughly 16 and 10 cycles, amplified TCRalpha and TCRbeta cDNA. TCRdb reprocessed the 5' RACE reads; each CDR3 protein has one entry and no DNA is given. The sample's table shows about 420,000 distinct CDR3 sequences. J is TRBJ2-7 and V is TRBV20-1; the TCRdb D gene call, TRBD1, has no DNA to confirm it. The receptor was derived from a human donor with ulcerative colitis or Crohn's disease, or a healthy co-twin of an affected twin (not recorded which). Sequenced sample: blood. The CDR3 is CSARDIRGDYEQYF.